Included here is one TCR beta chain sequence, with context. Its specificity is unknown. Produced via immunoSEQ multiplex PCR; TCRdb's table is partial and in-frame only. The data contain around 690,000 clones, about 92% of them seen just once; the ten biggest clones take up approximately 35%. The V gene's germline CDR1 is MNHNY and CDR2 SVGAGI (reference sequence). The CDR3 is 16 amino acids. The ends were cut back, 0 bases at V and 2 bases at J, with 12 bases in the middle. These data belong to a study of shared clonotypes between healthy human individuals. As for the study in general: A donor's plate count was three for CD4 naive and three for CD4 memory; CD8 naive had two and CD8 memory one.

Notes on the study in general: Blood was the only sampled material, and tissue repertoires likely differ. The donor pool, a small one, limited the genetic and exposure-history diversity represented.

Each CD8 memory set brought CD45RO+ cells together with CCR7-negative CD45RA+ TemRA cells. Sequenced sample: memory CD8+ T cells from PBMCs. As to subset: CD45RO+ cells pooled with CCR7-negative TemRA cells. V gene TRBV6-6 combines with J gene TRBJ2-3; tentative D call: TRBD1 (5 bases). This sequence originates from a young man in good health. Some clones in this sample may be carry-over from other donors' samples. The CDR3 protein is CASSYSRQGITDTQYF. Written as DNA, the CDR3 is TGTGCCAGCAGTTACTCGCGCCAGGGTATCACAGATACGCAGTATTTT.